A selection of T cell receptor beta chains follows, all from one sample in a study of regulatory T cells in long-lasting Graves disease. TCRdb passed the multiplex PCR reads through MiXCR, listing each CDR3 protein once. Found here are about 620,000 distinct CDR3 sequences, 16% of them singletons; the top ten hold 18%. The same specimen was also included in a second study, on T cells in Graves' hyperthyroidism and ophthalmopathy.

This sample comprised peripheral blood mononuclear cells (PBMCs), obtained at new diagnosis, from a patient treated with antithyroid drugs. The receptors were gathered from a woman aged 30 to 39 with Graves disease. CDR3s include the opening cysteine and the closing phenylalanine or tryptophan.

V	J	CDR3
TRBV5-5	TRBJ1-5	CASSLVPGDQPQHF
TRBV11-2	TRBJ2-1	CASSLNGDYSGTSYNEQFF
TRBV6-1	TRBJ2-7	CASSYDRGGGEQYF
TRBV5-5	TRBJ2-7	CASSPGAWYEQYF
TRBV28	TRBJ2-5	CASSHTETQYF
TRBV7-2	TRBJ2-5	CASSPHRGDKETQYF
TRBV29-1	TRBJ2-7	CSVVSTSGRSYEQYF
TRBV11-2	TRBJ2-5	CASSQGGGAGETQYF
TRBV12-3/TRBV12-4	TRBJ1-2	CASSPRTVYGYTF
TRBV6-2/TRBV6-3	TRBJ2-4	CASTVNRGQGNIQYF
TRBV7-9	TRBJ1-2	CASSLTAYDGYTF
TRBV15	TRBJ1-6	CATSRDDENSPLHF
TRBV28	TRBJ2-1	CASSGGGPYNEQFF
TRBV9	TRBJ2-3	CASTFGGALTDTQYF
TRBV20-1	TRBJ2-1	CSARGLVRRNNEQFF
TRBV7-2	TRBJ2-1	CASSLDTQGYYEQFF
TRBV7-8	TRBJ2-2	CASSYSGTPATGELFF
TRBV9	TRBJ2-3	CASSVEGKDTQYF
TRBV27	TRBJ1-2	CASSLSFAVPQSGGYTF
TRBV7-9	TRBJ2-1	CASSQRAGDDEQFF
TRBV9	TRBJ2-7	CASGRGAGGTYEQYF
TRBV20-1	TRBJ2-1	CSARDRSISEQFF
TRBV30	TRBJ1-2	CAWSAPRGYGGYTF
TRBV9	NA	CASSVGDLQETQYF
TRBV28	TRBJ2-4	CATRTERLAKNIQYF
TRBV20-1	TRBJ2-5	CSAGQLETQYF
TRBV4-1	TRBJ2-1	CASSPSTESYNEQFF
TRBV18	TRBJ1-5	CASSPPGQGARNQPQHF
TRBV5-1	TRBJ2-3	CASSTAPSSTDTQYF
TRBV28	TRBJ1-2	CASRPPQGGYGYTF
TRBV7-9	TRBJ2-1	CASSLALDRAHNEQFF
TRBV5-1	TRBJ1-1	CASSRAQRPPFDEAFF
TRBV6-1	TRBJ2-7	CASSELGTGWYEQYF
TRBV20-1	TRBJ2-1	CSARGLTSGRAGWNEQFF
TRBV5-1	TRBJ1-2	CASSLDANGYTF
TRBV12-3/TRBV12-4	TRBJ2-2	CASSLAPPPAGTGELFF
TRBV18	TRBJ1-2	CASHRADRDRVYLDGYTF
TRBV20-1	TRBJ1-6	CSARVVTGPNSPLHF
TRBV20-1	TRBJ2-1	CSARRPRQGVDEQFF
TRBV29-1	TRBJ1-1	CSEVRSPNTEAFF
TRBV7-2	TRBJ2-2	CASSLLRSTGELFF
TRBV11-2	TRBJ1-2	CATRRPTSNYGYTF
TRBV24-1	TRBJ2-1	CATSDPTQTGRIGNEQFF
TRBV27	TRBJ2-5	CASRTGGGETQYF
TRBV5-1	TRBJ2-7	CASSPLARGATFEQYF
TRBV28	TRBJ1-2	CASSFLPQGLRGYTF
TRBV20-1	TRBJ2-3	CCLGGYGGFTDTQYF
TRBV20-1	TRBJ2-2	CSARDGKIANTGELFF
TRBV12-3/TRBV12-4	TRBJ1-2	CASTPGSILYGYTF
TRBV25-1	TRBJ2-7	CASSESRTSGSSYEQYF
TRBV9	TRBJ2-7	CASSVADAAEQYF
TRBV19	TRBJ2-1	CASSIPGGGQNYNEQFF
TRBV11-1	TRBJ2-1	CASSLLAGGHNEQFF
TRBV14	TRBJ1-1	CASSQIGLPEAFF
TRBV7-9	TRBJ2-5	CASSPFEGRMTQYF
TRBV7-2	TRBJ2-1	CASSLGPYILFF
TRBV9	TRBJ2-1	CASSVEGTGPNEQFF
TRBV12-3/TRBV12-4	TRBJ2-2	CASWGVNTGELFF
TRBV7-9	TRBJ1-1	CASSSIRGSGEAFF